One sample yielded the 5 T cell receptor beta chains listed below, sequenced in a study of cytomegalovirus exposure and HLA in healthy donors. Profiled with immunoSEQ multiplex PCR; TCRdb holds only in-frame clones, not every one. This table has over 120,000 clones, 75% to 90% appearing once. Sequencing was carried out using PBMCs. The receptors were sampled from a woman under 30 in good health and CMV-seropositive.

This rearrangement joins TRBV27 to TRBJ1-2; D is undetermined. The CDR3 contains 14 residues. Germline-derived CDR1 and CDR2 are MNHEY and SMNVEV (reference sequence). V was trimmed by 6 bases and J by 3 bases, leaving 14 bases between them. The CDR3, as DNA: TGTGCCAGCAGCCGACGCACAGATTACTATGGCTACACCTTC. Amino acids: CASSRRTDYYGYTF.

The CDR3, as DNA: TGTGCCAGCAGTCCTCAGGGGGGAGGTATGAGTGAGCAGTTCTTC. This translates into CASSPQGGGMSEQFF. The rearrangement links TRBV6-5 to TRBJ2-1; possible D gene TRBD1, 7 bases. Per germline, CDR1 MNHEY and CDR2 SVGAGI. With 5 bases removed from V and 9 bases from J, the gap between germline ends came to 20 bases. The CDR3 spans 15 residues.

The chain couples TRBV28 to TRBJ1-2, with 9 bases fitting TRBD1. The CDR3 loop spans 15 amino acids. Trimming removed 6 bases from V and 2 bases from J; junction bases left unmatched: 7. Germline CDR1 MDHEN, CDR2 SYDVKM. The CDR3 spells CASRNYGTGNYGYTF. The CDR3 nucleotides are TGTGCCAGCAGAAACTACGGGACAGGGAACTATGGCTACACCTTC.

The chain recombines TRBV6-1 with TRBJ2-7; weak D call: TRBD1 (6 bases). V shed 8 bases and J shed 2 bases, with 10 bases lying between them. This CDR3 spans 12 amino acids. Germline lookup yields CDR1 MNHNS and CDR2 SASEGT. In nucleotides, the CDR3 is TGTGCCAGCGAAGGACAGACCTACGAGCAGTACTTC. Its protein product is CASEGQTYEQYF.

The genes are TRBV6-5 and TRBJ2-7, with 9 positions matching TRBD1. The J segment lost 3 bases and the V segment lost 6 bases, leaving 9 bases of the junction unmatched. The CDR3 contains 15 residues. Germline V lookup: CDR1 MNHEY, CDR2 SVGAGI. The CDR3 nucleotides read TGTGCCAGCAGGGAGATTCCGGGACAGGGCTACGAGCAGTACTTC. Its translation is CASREIPGQGYEQYF.